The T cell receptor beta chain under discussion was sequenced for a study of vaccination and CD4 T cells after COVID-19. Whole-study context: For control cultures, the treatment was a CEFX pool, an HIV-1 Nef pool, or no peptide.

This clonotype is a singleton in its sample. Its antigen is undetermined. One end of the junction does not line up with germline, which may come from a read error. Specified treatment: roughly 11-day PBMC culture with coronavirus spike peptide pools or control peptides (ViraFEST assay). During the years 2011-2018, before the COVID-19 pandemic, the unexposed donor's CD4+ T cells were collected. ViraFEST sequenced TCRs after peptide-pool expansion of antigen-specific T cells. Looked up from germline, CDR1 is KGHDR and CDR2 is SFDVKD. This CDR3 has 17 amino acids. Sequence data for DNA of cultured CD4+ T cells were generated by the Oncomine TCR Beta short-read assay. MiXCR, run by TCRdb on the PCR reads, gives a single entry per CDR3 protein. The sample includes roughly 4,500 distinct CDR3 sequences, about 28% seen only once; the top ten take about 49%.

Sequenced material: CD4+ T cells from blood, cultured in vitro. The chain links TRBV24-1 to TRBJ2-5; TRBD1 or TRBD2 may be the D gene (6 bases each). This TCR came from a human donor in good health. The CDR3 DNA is TGTACCACCAGTGATTTTGGGGGCGCGGGATCTAGGGAGACCCAGTACTTC. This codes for CTTSDFGGAGSRETQYF.